The 22 T cell receptor beta chains given below trace back to one sample, sequenced in a study of regulatory T cells in long-lasting Graves disease. The time point here: persistent/refractory GD, antithyroid drugs over 5 years with positive TRAb. Following extraction of RNA from PBMCs, that RNA was used to make the TCR library. Construction of TCR beta libraries relied on iRepertoire HTBI primers and on Arm-PCR targeting CDR3 regions. Using its own MiXCR run on the multiplex PCR reads, TCRdb lists one record per CDR3 protein. Among hundreds of thousands of distinct CDR3 sequences listed, around 32% were seen once. The sample here was peripheral blood mononuclear cells (PBMCs), taken when the disease was refractory, from a patient treated with antithyroid drugs. Receptors were obtained from a female donor with Graves disease.

This clonotype was counted many times. The chain joins TRBV2 to TRBJ2-7, with D uncertain. The CDR3 extends over 11 amino acids. The germline V and J ends were trimmed by 1 base and 12 bases, with 10 bases remaining between them. In germline, CDR1 is SNHLY, CDR2 FYNNEI. The CDR3 loop reads CASSEGSLRYF. The DNA of the CDR3 is TGTGCCAGCAGTGAAGGCAGCCTAAGGTACTTC.

To note about this clonotype: Since a far larger clone is one base different, this is likely a read error. V gene TRBV3-1 combines with J gene TRBJ1-1; TRBD1 agrees at 8 bases. The CDR3 has 13 amino acids. V was pared by 4 bases and J by 4 bases, with 2 bases of the junction left unmatched. Germline V gene data show CDR1 as LGHDT and CDR2 as YNNKEL (reference sequence). The CDR3 sequence: CASSRTGTTEAFF. CDR3 nucleotides: TGTGCCAGCAGCCGGACAGGGACCACTGAAGCTTTCTTT.

In the case of this clonotype: A single base is all that separates this from a far larger clone, so a read error is likely. The CDR3 DNA is TGTGCCAGCAGTAAACCGGGACAGGTCAATCAGCTCCAGCATTTT. It translates to CASSKPGQVNQLQHF. The rearrangement uses TRBV27 and TRBJ1-5; 8 bases map to TRBD1. This CDR3 has 15 residues. From germline, CDR1 is MNHEY and CDR2 SMNVEV (reference sequence).

The gene calls are TRBV20-1 and TRBJ2-7, with D perhaps being TRBD1 or TRBD2 (5 bases each). The length of the CDR3 is 12 residues. Trimming stripped 6 bases from V and 5 bases from J, with 14 bases between. CDR1 is DFQATT, CDR2 SNEGSKA, per germline (reference sequence). The CDR3 DNA follows: TGCAGTGCCACGAACAGAGGGGACGAGCAGTACTTC. Its protein is CSATNRGDEQYF.

The J gene is TRBJ1-3, the V gene TRBV27; weak D call: TRBD1 (5 bases). CDR3 size: 15 residues. Germline V lookup: CDR1 MNHEY, CDR2 SMNVEV (reference sequence). V lost 5 bases, J lost 0 bases, and 11 bases lay in between. The CDR3 nucleotides are TGTGCCAGCAGTATCACAGGAGTCTCTGGAAACACCATATATTTT. Amino acid sequence: CASSITGVSGNTIYF.

This clonotype was recorded many times. The V gene is TRBV2, the J gene TRBJ1-1, with TRBD1 identical over 7 bases. V was pared by 0 bases and J by 1 base, with 5 bases of the junction left unmatched. Germline CDR1 reads SNHLY; CDR2 reads FYNNEI. There are 16 residues in the CDR3. Here the CDR3 DNA reads TGTGCCAGCAGTGAAGCACTAACAGGGGAGAACACTGAAGCTTTCTTT. Protein: CASSEALTGENTEAFF.

The chain employs TRBV6-1 and TRBJ2-3; 11 bases line up with TRBD2. J was trimmed by 2 bases and V by 10 bases; bases with no gene match: 11. CDR1 and CDR2 from the germline V gene are MNHNS and SASEGT. This CDR3 has 16 amino acids. This CDR3 reads CAIGDRLAGSTDTQYF. CDR3 DNA sequence: TGTGCCATCGGGGATCGACTAGCGGGATCCACAGATACGCAGTATTTT.

The rearrangement links TRBV12-3 or TRBV12-4 to TRBJ1-2; 8 bases align to TRBD1. CDR3 size: 14 residues. Germline trimming cut 8 bases from V and 8 bases from J; bases unmatched to any gene: 13. The CDR3 DNA sequence: TGTGCCAGCTCCTCAGGGGGCGAGCTTAGGGGCTACACCTTC. This gives the protein CASSSGGELRGYTF.

This clonotype was observed a few times. V and J are TRBV5-1 and TRBJ2-7, with TRBD2 matching over 9 bases. This CDR3 contains 15 residues. Germline assignment: CDR1 SGHRS and CDR2 YFSETQ. The trim removed 3 bases at V and 6 bases at J, leaving 10 bases unmatched. DNA for the CDR3: TGCGCCAGCAGCTCCGTGGCGGGAGGGCAGATCGAGCAGTACTTC. Residues: CASSSVAGGQIEQYF.

This clonotype showed up just a few times. The chain recombines TRBV12-3 or TRBV12-4 with TRBJ2-7; D is undetermined. This CDR3 contains 15 residues. V was trimmed by 1 base and J by 4 bases, leaving 14 bases between them. CDR3 loop: CASSLVFGNKYEQYF. The CDR3, as DNA: TGTGCCAGCAGTTTAGTTTTTGGGAACAAATACGAGCAGTACTTC.

This clonotype was counted many times. This chain links TRBV27 with TRBJ1-1; D unresolved. CDR1 is MNHEY and CDR2 is SMNVEV in the germline V gene (reference sequence). V lost 7 bases to trimming and J lost 3 bases, with 9 bases between them. CDR3 length: 12 residues. The CDR3 DNA is TGTGCCAGCACTATGTGGCACACTGAAGCTTTCTTT. Its translation: CASTMWHTEAFF.

The chain is built from TRBV3-1 and TRBJ2-7; possibly TRBD2 for D (6 bases). The germline gives CDR1 LGHDT, CDR2 YNNKEL (reference sequence). This CDR3 has 14 amino acids. Trimming took 1 base from V and 4 from J, leaving 11 bases between them. CDR3 bases: TGTGCCAGCAGCCAAGGCGGCGGGAATTACGAGCAGTACTTC. Protein product: CASSQGGGNYEQYF.

As for this clonotype: In this CDR3 the conserved last residue, phenylalanine or tryptophan, is missing, so a read error is likely. The chain recombines TRBV6-5 with TRBJ1-4, with D perhaps TRBD1 (6 bases). CDR1 is MNHEY and CDR2 is SVGAGI in the germline V gene. The V end was cut by 0 bases, the J end by 5 bases, with 19 bases between. The CDR3 length is 18 residues. The CDR3 DNA reads as TGTGCCAGCAGTTACTCGACAGGAAGGGGGTTCCGAAATGAAAAACTGTTTCTT. It specifies CASSYSTGRGFRNEKLFL.

The CDR3 coding sequence is TGTGCCAGCAGCTTAGCAGCAAGCGGGAGCCCCTCCGAGCAGTACTTC. Protein sequence: CASSLAASGSPSEQYF. The J gene is TRBJ2-7, the V gene TRBV7-9; 8 nucleotides agree with TRBD2. CDR3 length: 16 amino acids. CDR1 is SEHNR, CDR2 FQNEAQ, per germline (reference sequence). Unmatched junction bases numbered 10, after V lost 0 bases and J lost 6 bases.

This clonotype was recorded at least ten times. This sequence joins TRBV6-1 and TRBJ1-1; D call uncertain. Trimming removed 4 bases from V and 0 bases from J, with 12 bases in between. There are 15 residues in the CDR3. Germline assignment: CDR1 MNHNS and CDR2 SASEGT. The CDR3 DNA sequence: TGTGCCAGCAGTGCAAGACACCGTATGAACACTGAAGCTTTCTTT. It yields the protein CASSARHRMNTEAFF.

The V call is TRBV5-6, the J call TRBJ1-2, with 8 bases matching TRBD1. CDR3 length equals 13 residues. Germline V gene data show CDR1 as SGHDT and CDR2 as YYEEEE. The junction had 5 bases not matched to a gene; V was cut back by 3 bases and J by 7 bases. DNA for the CDR3: TGTGCCAGCAGCTGGACAGGGTATGGTGGCTACACCTTC. This translates into CASSWTGYGGYTF.

V and J are TRBV5-1 and TRBJ2-7, with 9 nucleotides matching TRBD1. Looked up from germline, CDR1 is SGHRS and CDR2 is YFSETQ. CDR3 length: 17 residues. V was pared by 4 bases and J by 0 bases, with 11 bases of the junction left unmatched. CDR3 nucleotide sequence: TGCGCCAGCAGCCCCGCCGGGACAGGGATGTCCTCCTACGAGCAGTACTTC. This translates into CASSPAGTGMSSYEQYF.

To note about this clonotype: The missing conserved phenylalanine or tryptophan at the end of this CDR3 makes a read error likely. The chain couples TRBV7-9 to TRBJ2-5; 12 bases line up with TRBD2. Germline lookup yields CDR1 SEHNR and CDR2 FQNEAQ (reference sequence). This CDR3 is 18 amino acids long. Losses at the gene ends were 5 bases for V and 2 bases for J; bases not matched to a gene: 12. The CDR3 spells CASSKTLLAGGRQETQYS. The CDR3 DNA reads TGTGCCAGCAGCAAGACTCTACTAGCGGGAGGACGACAAGAGACCCAGTACTCC.

The genes are TRBV28 and TRBJ2-1; 16 nucleotides match TRBD2. This CDR3 region has 18 residues. V lost 5 bases and J lost 4; bases outside the gene matches: 8. Germline assignment: CDR1 MDHEN and CDR2 SYDVKM. The CDR3 region is CASSPSGTSGGDYNEQFF. CDR3 nucleotides: TGTGCCAGCAGTCCGAGCGGGACTAGCGGGGGGGATTACAATGAGCAGTTCTTC.

This clonotype was counted many times. The chain links TRBV28 to TRBJ1-1, with D hard to call. With 7 bases removed from V and 5 bases from J, the gap between germline ends came to 17 bases. The CDR3 totals 14 residues. Germline CDR1 is MDHEN and CDR2 is SYDVKM. The CDR3 loop is CASTPGEDLTEAFF. Here the CDR3 DNA reads TGTGCCAGCACCCCGGGCGAGGACTTAACTGAAGCTTTCTTT. Filled out from reference TRBV28 and TRBJ1-1, the complete variable domain reads DVKVTQSSRYLVKRTGEKVFLECVQDMDHENMFWYRQDPGLGLRLIYFSYDVKMKEKGDIPEGYSVSREKKERFSLILESASTNQTSMYLCASTPGEDLTEAFFGQGTRLTVV.

This clonotype was seen only a few times. The rearrangement joins TRBV7-2 to TRBJ2-7; D remains ambiguous. V was clipped by 3 bases and J by 6 bases, with 15 bases between them. CDR3 size: 14 residues. Germline V lookup: CDR1 SGHTA, CDR2 FQGNSA. The CDR3 nucleotides are TGTGCCAGCAGCTTGGACCCGACCCCTGGCGAGCAGTACTTC. Translated: CASSLDPTPGEQYF.

This chain's CDR3 is CASSKGADGYEQYF. CDR3 DNA: TGTGCCAGCAGTAAGGGAGCAGACGGCTACGAGCAGTACTTC. The chain uses TRBV6-1 and TRBJ2-7; weak D call: TRBD2 (5 bases). The CDR3 has 14 amino acids. V gave up 5 bases and J gave up 3 bases, with 14 bases separating them. Looked up from germline, CDR1 is MNHNS and CDR2 is SASEGT.